What follows are 6 T cell receptor beta chains derived from one specimen sequenced in a study of Graves' ophthalmopathy and Graves' hyperthyroidism. RNA transcripts yielded amplified TCR beta CDR3 regions. The first-round RT-PCR employed HTBI primers together with the Qiagen OneStep RT-PCR kit. A multiplex PCR was then performed as the second round. TCRdb re-called the multiplex PCR reads through MiXCR, storing one row per CDR3 protein. This sample has a few hundred thousand distinct CDR3 sequences, with 15% to 17% found just once. Sequences were obtained from peripheral blood. Source of these receptors: a woman in her late teens or twenties with stable Graves' hyperthyroidism.

In this sample, this clonotype turned up many times. CDR3 sequence (DNA): TGTGCCAGTAGAAAGGACAGGGAAAATTCACCCCTCCACTTT. Its protein is CASRKDRENSPLHF. V gene TRBV19 combines with J gene TRBJ1-6, with 8 bases fitting TRBD1. V shed 6 bases, J shed 7 bases, and the junction held 5 bases outside the gene matches. The CDR3 covers 14 residues. Germline values: CDR1 LNHDA, CDR2 SQIVND (reference sequence).

The chain combines TRBV12-3 or TRBV12-4 with TRBJ1-2; 9 bases match TRBD1. V lost 6 bases and J lost 4; bases outside the gene matches: 18. This CDR3 has 18 amino acids. The DNA of the CDR3 is TGTGCCAGCAGCCCTCACTCGTGGGACAGGGAAAGCCCCTATGGCTACACCTTC. It is translated as CASSPHSWDRESPYGYTF.

This clonotype was seen many times. The CDR3 sequence is CSARGPNRELLQGYGYTF. CDR3 bases: TGCAGTGCTAGAGGTCCCAACAGGGAGCTACTACAAGGCTATGGCTACACCTTC. The chain couples TRBV20-1 to TRBJ1-2; tentative D call: TRBD1 (6 bases). Between the trimmed V and J ends, which lost 1 base and 4 bases, there was a span of 25 bases. The CDR3 totals 18 residues. The germline CDR1 and CDR2 sequences are DFQATT and SNEGSKA (reference sequence).

This chain connects TRBV28 to TRBJ1-1; perhaps TRBD1 as D (6 bases). Trimming pared 2 bases from V and 7 bases from J, leaving 8 bases between. This CDR3 has 12 amino acids. Germline-derived CDR1 and CDR2 are MDHEN and SYDVKM. Here the CDR3 reads CASSLLQGEAFF. CDR3 sequence (DNA): TGTGCCAGCAGTTTACTACAGGGTGAAGCTTTCTTT.

The table lists this clonotype with many counts. V and J are TRBV6-1 and TRBJ2-2; D not resolved. The CDR3 sequence is 13 residues long. Germline V CDR1 and CDR2: MNHNS, SASEGT. V was pared by 3 bases and J by 2 bases, with 4 bases between. The chain's CDR3 is CASSDDNTGELFF. The DNA for the CDR3 is TGTGCCAGCAGTGACGATAACACCGGGGAGCTGTTTTTT.

Ten or more counts support this clonotype. The V and J genes are TRBV25-1 and TRBJ1-1; D is unclear. Germline V gene data show CDR1 as MGHDK and CDR2 as SYGVNS. The CDR3 extends over 14 amino acids. V lost 1 base, J lost 1 base, and 7 bases lay in between. CDR3 sequence: CASSELGQNTEAFF. The CDR3 DNA reads as TGTGCCAGCAGTGAATTGGGCCAGAACACTGAAGCTTTCTTT.